Given below is one T cell receptor (beta chain) in context. Its antigen is not identified. Sequencing relied on a cDNA template that was reverse transcribed from extracted RNA. Clones were read by immunoSEQ multiplex PCR, and TCRdb kept only the in-frame ones, dropping some. The table has more than 150,000 clones, approximately 49% seen once. Germline V CDR1 and CDR2: LNHDA, SQIVND (reference sequence). Unmatched junction bases numbered 1, after V lost 8 bases and J lost 5 bases. There are 11 residues in the CDR3. These data come from a study of CD8+ T cells in alopecia areata. Study conclusions and caveats: Normal skin's resident alphabeta T cells are sequenced alongside lesional scalp T cells.

Sample treatment: oral pan-JAK inhibitor, 5-10 mg twice daily. The researchers isolated CD4+ and CD8+ T cells from PBMCs by sorting. The starting material was CD8+ T cells sorted from blood, obtained at roughly week 52, from a patient treated with tofacitinib. V and J are TRBV19 and TRBJ1-1, with TRBD1 matching over 8 bases. This sequence originates from a human donor with alopecia areata. This chain's CDR3 is CASGTGTEAFF. The CDR3 region has the DNA TGTGCCAGTGGGACAGGTACTGAAGCTTTCTTT.